This T cell receptor (beta chain) was identified during a study of blood T cell repertoires in COVID-19. Profiling relied on immunoSEQ multiplex PCR, and the TCRdb table lists in-frame clones only, not all of them. The top ten clones hold over 7% of a sample with 45,000 to 50,000 clones, approximately 86% of them seen once. Germline V gene lookup returns CDR1 MDHEN and CDR2 SYDVKM. V lost 2 bases and J lost 4; bases outside the gene matches: 2. CDR3 length: 14 residues. This receptor was identified in a man aged 80 or over in a cohort sampled during active COVID-19. Material: peripheral blood. This rearrangement joins TRBV28 to TRBJ1-2, with 9 positions matching TRBD1. CDR3 region: CASSLDRGIYGYTF. DNA of the CDR3: TGTGCCAGCAGTTTAGACAGGGGGATCTATGGCTACACCTTC.